The rows below give T cell receptor beta chains drawn from one sample of a study of tissue T cells after allogeneic stem cell transplantation. Sequenced by immunoSEQ multiplex PCR; TCRdb stores in-frame clones only, minus some. The repertoire has just over 25,000 clones, less than 95% of them found once; the top ten carry about 2%. The sequencing used blood, collected before transplantation. These receptors all stem from an older male donor who later had graft-versus-host disease after an allogeneic stem cell transplant. Each CDR3 is given with its conserved first and last residue. The D gene is left open where the match is weak.

V gene	D gene	CDR3 length	J gene	CDR3 protein
TRBV25-1	-	13	TRBJ2-1	CASSHPGGNEQFF
TRBV5-1	-	14	TRBJ2-7	CASSLDTNSYEQYF
TRBV5-5	-	15	TRBJ2-7	CASSLAGTSSYEQYF
TRBV10-3	TRBD2	17	TRBJ2-3	CAISESTGLAGGDTQYF
TRBV19	-	13	TRBJ2-5	CASSPGYWETQYF
TRBV5-1	-	14	TRBJ2-5	CASSLGAVAETQYF
TRBV6-5	-	13	TRBJ2-2	CASSYPGTGELFF
TRBV7-2	TRBD1	15	TRBJ1-6	CASSPQGGSNSPLHF
TRBV5-1	TRBD2	17	TRBJ2-1	CASSLGTSGNLWSEQFF
TRBV6-1	-	14	TRBJ1-1	CASSDGRRHTEAFF
TRBV5-4	-	16	TRBJ2-5	CASSRTGGGGQETQYF
TRBV10-2	TRBD2	18	TRBJ2-5	CASSSQEQAGGHQETQYF
TRBV21-1	-	16	TRBJ2-7	CASSISARRIIYEQYF
TRBV11-3	-	12	TRBJ2-4	CASSLEENIQYF
TRBV5-1	TRBD2	16	TRBJ2-5	CASTPLAGGRLETQYF
TRBV29-1	-	12	TRBJ2-1	CSVEKAGNEQFF
TRBV24-1	-	17	TRBJ2-1	CATSPGRGDPSYNEQFF
TRBV2	TRBD2	14	TRBJ2-5	CASSASGVQETQYF
TRBV7-9	-	13	TRBJ1-2	CASSRESFYGYTF
TRBV5-1	-	14	TRBJ2-7	CASSSVLSSYEQYF
TRBV12-5	TRBD1	12	TRBJ1-2	CASGFDRAYTRF
TRBV7-2	-	13	TRBJ2-1	CASSSPSVHEQFF
TRBV19	-	13	TRBJ1-2	CASSTQGYGGYTF
TRBV19	-	14	TRBJ1-3	CASRRREAGNTIYF
TRBV4-2	TRBD2	17	TRBJ2-3	CASSQEAASGGPDTQYF
TRBV28	-	15	TRBJ1-1	CASSFVGAPGTEAFF
TRBV3-1/TRBV3-2	-	16	TRBJ1-4	CASSHYGTPDREKLFF
TRBV25-1	TRBD1	13	TRBJ2-7	CASDTGTGYEQYF
TRBV7-2	-	15	TRBJ1-3	CASSFWGIGGNTIYF
TRBV18	-	16	TRBJ2-7	CASSPQRVRSSYEQYF
TRBV5-1	TRBD1	15	TRBJ1-2	CASSPRTGGSHGYTF
TRBV5-6	-	11	TRBJ2-1	CASSLWGEQFF
TRBV7-9	TRBD1	15	TRBJ2-7	CASSLGGQGTYEQYF
TRBV3-1/TRBV3-2	TRBD1	16	TRBJ2-7	CASSQEKGTVPTEQYF
TRBV11-2	TRBD2	14	TRBJ2-7	CASSLDSRTSEQYF
TRBV29-1	TRBD1	13	TRBJ1-3	CSVGQGSGNTIYF
TRBV11-3	-	13	TRBJ2-2	CASSPPGDGELFF
TRBV10-3	-	14	TRBJ2-7	CAMRGGGPQYEQYF
TRBV11-3	-	15	TRBJ2-1	CASSSRHTGDNEQFF
TRBV7-3	-	19	TRBJ2-7	CASSLLGLSGWGQFYEQYF
TRBV20-1	TRBD1	11	TRBJ2-7	CSAGVDREQYF
TRBV7-8	-	12	TRBJ2-7	CASTRTDYEQYF
TRBV7-2	-	11	TRBJ2-3	CASSLRPTQYF
TRBV20-1	-	14	TRBJ2-1	CSASSPDSHNEQFF
TRBV2	-	11	TRBJ2-1	CASRFSNEQFF
TRBV20-1	-	13	TRBJ1-4	CSARDGYNEKLFF
TRBV29-1	-	12	TRBJ1-1	CSAVQGNTEAFF
TRBV5-1	-	15	TRBJ1-4	CASSFSGGGGEKLFF
TRBV19	-	13	TRBJ2-3	CASTPGREDTQYF
TRBV28	-	13	TRBJ2-7	CASSRVGGYEQYF
TRBV5-1	-	15	TRBJ2-2	CASSFLGVDTGELFF
TRBV6-2/TRBV6-3	-	13	TRBJ2-2	CASSSGFTGELFF
TRBV5-1	-	14	TRBJ2-2	CASSPRSGTGELFF
TRBV19	-	13	TRBJ1-1	CASSIQGDTEAFF